This T cell receptor beta chain derives from a study of shared clonotypes between healthy human individuals. Data came from immunoSEQ multiplex PCR; TCRdb stores just in-frame clones and leaves some out. Of some 2.1 million clones listed, approximately 95% are singletons. Positive CCR7 selection of CD45RO-negative cells yielded the naive CD8 cells, and terminally differentiated effector memory CD45RA+ cells were excluded. From germline, CDR1 is LNHDA and CDR2 SQIVND (reference sequence). This CDR3 contains 14 residues. Trimming cost V 3 bases and J 5 bases, with 13 bases left between them. The sequence was obtained from a man younger than 30 in good health. The source material was naive CD8+ T cells sorted from blood. The chain employs TRBV19 and TRBJ1-2, with a possible D match to TRBD1 (5 bases). The CDR3 loop reads CASSIDRLNYGYTF. The DNA of the CDR3 is TGTGCCAGTAGTATTGACAGACTTAATTATGGCTACACCTTC.